The rows below give T cell receptor beta chains drawn from one sample of a study of regulatory T cells in long-lasting Graves disease. One entry per CDR3 protein results from TCRdb running MiXCR on the multiplex PCR reads. Of under 800,000 distinct CDR3 sequences in the sample, roughly 15% were seen once. These same data were also listed under a study on T cells in Graves' hyperthyroidism and ophthalmopathy.

The sequenced sample was peripheral blood mononuclear cells (PBMCs), obtained at new diagnosis, from a patient treated with antithyroid drugs. The receptors were sampled from a woman aged 30 to 39 with Graves disease. The CDR3 runs from the conserved cysteine through the conserved F or W. The D gene is left open where the match is weak. The size field is filled for only some rows; it gives once, few, many or a size class.

D	V	size	J	CDR3	DNA
NA	TRBV9	few	TRBJ2-1	CASSVVPGPYNEQFF	TGTGCCAGCAGCGTAGTTCCGGGTCCCTACAATGAGCAGTTCTTC
TRBD2	TRBV5-1	NA	TRBJ2-1	CASSPGTSGDTYNERFF	TGCGCCAGCAGCCCCGGGACTAGCGGGGATACCTACAATGAGCGGTTCTTC
NA	TRBV20-1	few	TRBJ1-5	CSAKRDRDSNQPQHF	TGCAGTGCTAAAAGAGACCGGGATAGCAATCAGCCCCAGCATTTT
TRBD2	TRBV27	few	TRBJ2-7	CASSFWASGYYEQYF	TGTGCCAGCAGTTTTTGGGCTAGCGGATACTACGAGCAGTACTTC
NA	TRBV11-2	many	TRBJ2-7	CASSLDRYEQYF	TGTGCCAGCAGCTTAGATCGGTACGAGCAGTACTTC
TRBD1	TRBV7-3	few	TRBJ1-2	CASSSGQGASDGYTF	TGTGCCAGCAGCTCCGGACAGGGGGCGTCAGATGGCTACACCTTC
NA	TRBV29-1	few	TRBJ2-5	CSVEQQRETQYF	TGCAGCGTCGAACAGCAGAGGGAGACCCAGTACTTC
NA	TRBV30	NA	TRBJ2-7	CAWSVFGYEQYF	TGTGCCTGGAGTGTTTTCGGATACGAGCAGTACTTC
TRBD1	TRBV6-1	NA	TRBJ1-3	CASQKQGAWGNTIYF	TGCGCCAGCCAAAAACAGGGGGCTTGGGGAAACACCATATATTTT
NA	TRBV20-1	NA	TRBJ2-1	CSATGETPTNEQFF	TGCAGTGCCACGGGGGAGACCCCTACGAATGAGCAGTTCTTC
NA	TRBV7-2	many	TRBJ2-2	CASSSPSQPGTGELFF	TGTGCCAGCAGCTCCCCCTCACAGCCGGGCACCGGGGAGCTGTTTTTT
NA	TRBV2	many	TRBJ2-2	CASRDTGPGELFF	TGTGCCAGCAGGGACACGGGTCCCGGGGAGCTGTTTTTT
NA	TRBV24-1	NA	TRBJ2-3	CATSLGAVDTQYF	TGTGCCACCAGTCTTGGGGCTGTAGATACGCAGTATTTT
TRBD2	TRBV28	many	TRBJ2-5	CASSSRLAGGLETQYF	TGTGCCAGCAGTTCTCGACTAGCGGGAGGCCTAGAGACCCAGTACTTC
NA	TRBV7-2	many	TRBJ2-7	CASSPRPPVEQYF	TGTGCCAGCAGCCCCCGACCTCCGGTCGAGCAGTACTTC
NA	TRBV6-1	many	TRBJ1-2	CASSIQGRGYTF	TGTGCCAGCAGTATCCAGGGTCGAGGCTACACCTTC
NA	TRBV20-1	few	TRBJ2-7	CSAVRLGRELYEQYF	TGCAGTGCTGTTAGGTTGGGTCGGGAGCTCTACGAGCAGTACTTC
NA	TRBV2	many	TRBJ1-5	CASSPGFGSQPQHF	TGTGCCAGCAGTCCGGGCTTCGGGAGTCAGCCCCAGCATTTT
TRBD2	TRBV3-1	NA	TRBJ2-2	CASSPLAGSNTGELFF	TGTGCCAGCAGCCCCTTAGCGGGGTCTAACACCGGGGAGCTGTTTTTT
NA	TRBV7-9	many	TRBJ2-7	CASCPGTHGDEQYF	TGTGCCAGCTGCCCCGGGACCCACGGGGACGAGCAGTACTTC
TRBD1	TRBV12-3/TRBV12-4	NA	TRBJ2-7	CASSLWDSIYEQYF	TGTGCCAGCAGCCTATGGGACAGCATCTACGAGCAGTACTTC
NA	TRBV30	NA	TRBJ2-2	CAWSLIRGNTGELFF	TGTGCCTGGAGCCTAATCCGGGGGAACACCGGGGAGCTGTTTTTT
NA	TRBV6-2/TRBV6-3	NA	TRBJ2-7	CASSSRGGRSYEQYF	TGTGCCAGCAGCTCCAGAGGGGGAAGGTCCTACGAGCAGTACTTC
NA	TRBV7-2	many	TRBJ2-1	CASSLEIRDEQFF	TGTGCCAGCAGCTTAGAGATTAGGGATGAGCAGTTCTTC
TRBD2	TRBV12-3/TRBV12-4	many	TRBJ2-1	CASSQGLAGAYEQFF	TGTGCCAGCAGCCAGGGACTAGCGGGAGCCTATGAGCAGTTCTTC
NA	TRBV29-1	many	TRBJ2-1	CSGNDPGEQFF	TGCAGCGGGAATGACCCCGGTGAGCAGTTCTTC
TRBD2	TRBV11-2	NA	TRBJ2-1	CASSLGTRRNEQFF	TGTGCCAGCAGCTTGGGGACTAGGCGCAATGAGCAGTTCTTC
TRBD2	TRBV6-9	many	TRBJ2-1	CASSYSGTSGHNEQFF	TGTGCCAGCAGTTACTCCGGGACTAGCGGGCACAATGAGCAGTTCTTC
NA	TRBV28	NA	TRBJ2-7	CASSLGGSTYERYF	TGTGCCAGCAGTTTAGGGGGTAGCACCTACGAGCGGTACTTC
TRBD2	TRBV19	few	TRBJ2-3	CARYQKLAGGPIGADTQYF	TGTGCCCGCTACCAGAAACTAGCGGGAGGGCCAATCGGGGCAGATACGCAGTATTTT
NA	TRBV11-2	many	TRBJ2-5	CASSQGQAQETQYF	TGTGCCAGCAGCCAAGGGCAGGCACAAGAGACCCAGTACTTC
NA	TRBV30	few	TRBJ1-6	CAWSAPAGWPSPLHF	TGTGCCTGGAGTGCCCCGGCAGGGTGGCCTTCACCCCTCCACTTT
TRBD1	TRBV27	few	TRBJ1-6	CASSLTLDRGYSPLHF	TGTGCCAGCAGTTTAACCTTGGACAGGGGGTATTCACCCCTCCACTTT
TRBD2	TRBV7-9	many	TRBJ2-2	CASNVAGAAGELFF	TGTGCCAGCAACGTAGCGGGAGCTGCCGGGGAGCTGTTTTTT
TRBD2	TRBV19	few	TRBJ2-3	CASSISGRASGDTQYF	TGTGCCAGTAGTATCTCCGGGAGGGCCTCGGGAGATACGCAGTATTTT
TRBD2	TRBV28	NA	TRBJ2-7	CASSLVGLGYEQYF	TGTGCCAGCAGTTTAGTGGGACTAGGGTACGAGCAGTACTTC
TRBD1	TRBV27	few	TRBJ1-1	CASSAWGDRGRAFF	TGTGCCAGCAGTGCCTGGGGAGACAGGGGACGAGCTTTCTTT
TRBD1	TRBV3-1	many	TRBJ2-7	CASSQVRDRVYEQYF	TGTGCCAGCAGCCAAGTTCGGGACAGGGTCTACGAGCAGTACTTC
NA	TRBV11-1	many	TRBJ2-5	CASSLETDNHQETQYF	TGTGCCAGCAGCTTAGAGACGGACAACCACCAAGAGACCCAGTACTTC
TRBD1	TRBV30	many	TRBJ1-1	CACRPGTGRAFF	TGTGCCTGCAGACCAGGGACAGGGCGAGCTTTCTTT
NA	TRBV28	many	TRBJ2-3	CASSLGGPVLDTQYF	TGTGCCAGCAGTTTAGGGGGTCCGGTGTTGGATACGCAGTATTTT
TRBD1	TRBV29-1	many	TRBJ2-1	CSARGQGLNEQFF	TGCAGCGCAAGAGGACAGGGCCTCAATGAGCAGTTCTTC
NA	TRBV29-1	NA	TRBJ2-7	CSGRQDTYERYF	TGCAGCGGCCGACAGGACACCTACGAGCGGTACTTC
NA	TRBV20-1	NA	TRBJ1-5	CSAVGQSNQPQHF	TGCAGTGCCGTAGGACAGAGCAATCAGCCCCAGCATTTT
NA	TRBV13	NA	TRBJ2-7	CASSYTWTEGRYEQYF	TGTGCCAGCAGCTACACATGGACAGAGGGTAGATACGAGCAGTACTTC
NA	TRBV30	many	TRBJ2-7	CAWSVGQGSYEQYF	TGTGCCTGGAGTGTAGGTCAGGGAAGCTACGAGCAGTACTTC
TRBD1	TRBV24-1	many	TRBJ1-5	CATSAAGQGDQPQHF	TGTGCCACCAGTGCCGCGGGACAGGGAGATCAGCCCCAGCATTTT
TRBD2	TRBV6-2/TRBV6-3	NA	TRBJ2-6	CASSYGLAGGSGANVLTF	TGTGCCAGCAGTTACGGACTAGCGGGAGGCTCTGGGGCCAACGTCCTGACTTTC
NA	TRBV7-8	many	TRBJ1-1	CASSVAGQNEAFF	TGTGCCAGCAGCGTCGCCGGGCAGAATGAAGCTTTCTTT
NA	TRBV19	NA	TRBJ2-2	CASSIGSNTGELFF	TGTGCCAGTAGTATAGGGTCCAACACCGGGGAGCTGTTTTTT